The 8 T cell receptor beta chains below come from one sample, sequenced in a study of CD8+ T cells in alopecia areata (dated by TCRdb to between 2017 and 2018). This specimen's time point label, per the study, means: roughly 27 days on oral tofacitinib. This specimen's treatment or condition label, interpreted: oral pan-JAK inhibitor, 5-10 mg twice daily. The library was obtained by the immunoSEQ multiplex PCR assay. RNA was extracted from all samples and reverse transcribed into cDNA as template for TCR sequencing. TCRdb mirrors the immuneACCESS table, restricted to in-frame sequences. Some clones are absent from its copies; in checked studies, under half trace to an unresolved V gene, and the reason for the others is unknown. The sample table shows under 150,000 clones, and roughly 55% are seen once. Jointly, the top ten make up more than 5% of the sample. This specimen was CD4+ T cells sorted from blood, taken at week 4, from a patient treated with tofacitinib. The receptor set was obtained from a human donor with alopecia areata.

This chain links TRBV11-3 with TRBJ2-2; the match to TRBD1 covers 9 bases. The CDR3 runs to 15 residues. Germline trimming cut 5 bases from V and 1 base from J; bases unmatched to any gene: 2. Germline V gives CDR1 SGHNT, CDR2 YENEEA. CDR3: CASSPGQGNTGELFF. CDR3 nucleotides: TGTGCCAGCAGCCCGGGACAGGGGAACACCGGGGAGCTGTTTTTT.

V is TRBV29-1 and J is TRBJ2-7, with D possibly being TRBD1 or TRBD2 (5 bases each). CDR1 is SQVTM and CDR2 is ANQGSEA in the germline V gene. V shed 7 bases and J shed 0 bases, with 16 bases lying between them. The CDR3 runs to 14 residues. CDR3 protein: CSADWGIYSYEQYF. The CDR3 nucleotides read TGCAGCGCCGATTGGGGGATTTACTCCTACGAGCAGTACTTC.

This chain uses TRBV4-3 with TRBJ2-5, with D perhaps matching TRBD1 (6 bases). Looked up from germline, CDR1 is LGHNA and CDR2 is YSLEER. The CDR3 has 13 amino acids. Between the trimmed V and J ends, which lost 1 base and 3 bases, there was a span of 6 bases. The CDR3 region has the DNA TGCGCCAGCAGCCAAGGGACAGAAGAGACCCAGTACTTC. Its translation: CASSQGTEETQYF.

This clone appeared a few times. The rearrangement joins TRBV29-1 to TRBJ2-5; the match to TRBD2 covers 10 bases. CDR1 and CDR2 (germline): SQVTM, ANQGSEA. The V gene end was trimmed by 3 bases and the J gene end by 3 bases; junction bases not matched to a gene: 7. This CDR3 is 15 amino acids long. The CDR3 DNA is TGCAGCGTTGAGTTTCTAGCGGGGGTGAAAGAGACCCAGTACTTC. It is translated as CSVEFLAGVKETQYF.

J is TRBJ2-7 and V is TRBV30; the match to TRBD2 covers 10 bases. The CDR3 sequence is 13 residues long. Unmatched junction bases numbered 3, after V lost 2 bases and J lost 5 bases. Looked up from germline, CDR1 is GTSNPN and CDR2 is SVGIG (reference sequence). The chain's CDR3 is CAWSPSGSNEQYF. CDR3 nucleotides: TGTGCCTGGAGTCCTAGCGGGAGTAACGAGCAGTACTTC. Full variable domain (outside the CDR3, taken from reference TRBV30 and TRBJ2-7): SQTIHQWPATLVQPVGSPLSLECTVEGTSNPNLYWYRQAAGRGLQLLFYSVGIGQISSEVPQNLSASRPQDRQFILSSKKLLLSDSGFYLCAWSPSGSNEQYFGPGTRLTVT.

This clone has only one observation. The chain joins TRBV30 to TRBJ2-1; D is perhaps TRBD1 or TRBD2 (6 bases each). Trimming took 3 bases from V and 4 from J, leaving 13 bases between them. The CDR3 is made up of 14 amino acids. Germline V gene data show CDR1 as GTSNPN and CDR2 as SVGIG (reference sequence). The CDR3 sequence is CAWSEGGLYNEQFF. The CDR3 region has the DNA TGTGCCTGGAGCGAGGGGGGACTGTACAATGAGCAGTTCTTC. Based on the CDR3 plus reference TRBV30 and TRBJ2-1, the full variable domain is SQTIHQWPATLVQPVGSPLSLECTVEGTSNPNLYWYRQAAGRGLQLLFYSVGIGQISSEVPQNLSASRPQDRQFILSSKKLLLSDSGFYLCAWSEGGLYNEQFFGPGTRLTVL.

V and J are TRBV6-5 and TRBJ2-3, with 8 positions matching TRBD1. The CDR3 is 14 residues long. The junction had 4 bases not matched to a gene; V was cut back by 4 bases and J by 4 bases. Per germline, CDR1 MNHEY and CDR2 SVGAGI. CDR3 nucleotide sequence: TGTGCCAGCAGTTTCAGGGGGCGAGCAGATACGCAGTATTTT. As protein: CASSFRGRADTQYF.

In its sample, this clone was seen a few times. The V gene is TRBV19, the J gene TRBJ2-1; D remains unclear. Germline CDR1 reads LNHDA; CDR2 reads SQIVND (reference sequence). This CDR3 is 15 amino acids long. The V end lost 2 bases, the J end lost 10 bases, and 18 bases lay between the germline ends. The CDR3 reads CASSIKGVGLGEQFF. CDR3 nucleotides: TGTGCCAGTAGTATAAAAGGTGTGGGCTTAGGGGAGCAGTTCTTC.